The 30 T cell receptor beta chains below were found in one sample sequenced in a study of liver allograft versus peripheral blood T cells. Study details: The study compared liver allograft T cell receptor repertoires against peripheral blood repertoires of liver transplant recipients.

MiXCR, applied by TCRdb to the reads, yields one record per CDR3 protein. The table shows some 10,000 distinct CDR3 sequences, with 23% occurring only once. These receptors were taken from a human patient who had a liver transplant. Some T cells may be graft donor cells.

Relative to its sample, this clonotype is medium-sized. The genes are TRBV19 and TRBJ1-6, with TRBD1 matching over 8 bases. Germline V gives CDR1 LNHDA, CDR2 SQIVND (reference sequence). CDR3 length: 15 residues. V dropped 5 bases and J dropped 7; count of bases not matched to a gene: 7. The CDR3 DNA sequence: TGTGCCAGTAGTGTGGACAGGGCGAGCAATTCACCCCTCCACTTT. As protein: CASSVDRASNSPLHF. Based on the CDR3 plus reference TRBV19 and TRBJ1-6, the full variable domain is DGGITQSPKYLFRKEGQNVTLSCEQNLNHDAMYWYRQDPGQGLRLIYYSQIVNDFQKGDIAEGYSVSREKKESFPLTVTSAQKNPTAFYLCASSVDRASNSPLHFGNGTRLTVT.

By its share, this clonotype is medium-sized (0.01 to 0.1%). This rearrangement joins TRBV19 to TRBJ2-2, with D tentatively TRBD1 (5 bases). This CDR3 comprises 14 residues. Germline CDR1 LNHDA, CDR2 SQIVND (reference sequence). V shed 6 bases and J shed 6 bases, with 14 bases lying between them. The CDR3 DNA follows: TGTGCCAGTAGGGCCCAAGGGGCCCCCGGGGAGCTGTTTTTT. Amino acid sequence: CASRAQGAPGELFF.

This clonotype is classed as medium-sized. V and J are TRBV7-2 and TRBJ1-2; 7 bases align to TRBD1. Germline lookup yields CDR1 SGHTA and CDR2 FQGNSA. The CDR3 extends over 14 amino acids. Trimming cost V 1 base and J 10 bases; bases outside gene matches: 9. The CDR3 DNA follows: TGTGCCAGCAGCTTAGGGGGACAGTCTACTGTCTACACCTTC. The encoded protein is CASSLGGQSTVYTF.

In its sample, this clonotype ranks as medium-sized. The chain is built from TRBV18 and TRBJ2-6; 8 bases fit TRBD1. Germline CDR1 and CDR2: KGHSH and LQKENI. The CDR3 consists of 17 residues. V dropped 3 bases and J dropped 1; count of bases not matched to a gene: 5. The CDR3 DNA is TGTGCCAGCTCACCCTTTCAGGGGGCGTCTGGGGCCAACGTCCTGACTTTC. This codes for CASSPFQGASGANVLTF.

This clonotype is medium-sized. The gene calls are TRBV10-3 and TRBJ2-7; a possible D gene is TRBD2 (6 bases). Germline lookup yields CDR1 ENHRY and CDR2 SYGVKD. The CDR3 extends over 15 amino acids. V lost 10 bases and J lost 2, with 21 bases in between. The CDR3 loop reads CATLYPGLPPYEQYF. In DNA, the CDR3 is TGTGCCACCCTGTACCCGGGACTTCCCCCCTACGAGCAGTACTTC.

The chain links TRBV27 to TRBJ2-7, with D possibly being TRBD1 (5 bases). Germline values: CDR1 MNHEY, CDR2 SMNVEV (reference sequence). V was cut by 5 bases and J by 5 bases, with 10 bases left in between. The CDR3 covers 12 residues. The CDR3 reads CASSRSRDEQYF. The CDR3 DNA is TGTGCCAGCAGTAGGTCCAGGGACGAGCAGTACTTC.

This clonotype was detected only a few times. The chain employs TRBV19 and TRBJ1-5, with unresolved D. The length of the CDR3 is 15 residues. V lost 10 bases, J lost 0 bases, and 16 bases lay in between. CDR1 and CDR2 from the germline V gene are LNHDA and SQIVND (reference sequence). Here the CDR3 reads CANYLSWVSNQPQHF. The CDR3 nucleotides read TGTGCCAATTACCTATCGTGGGTTAGCAATCAGCCCCAGCATTTT. The full variable domain, with the rest looked up from reference TRBV19 and TRBJ1-5, is DGGITQSPKYLFRKEGQNVTLSCEQNLNHDAMYWYRQDPGQGLRLIYYSQIVNDFQKGDIAEGYSVSREKKESFPLTVTSAQKNPTAFYLCANYLSWVSNQPQHFGDGTRLSIL.

In its sample, this clonotype ranks as medium-sized (0.01 to 0.1%). The V and J genes are TRBV18 and TRBJ1-3, with D possibly being TRBD1 (5 bases). In germline, CDR1 is KGHSH, CDR2 LQKENI. V lost 3 bases and J lost 4, with 13 bases in between. The CDR3 loop spans 15 amino acids. The CDR3 protein is CASSPSGTVGNTIYF. CDR3 DNA: TGTGCCAGCTCACCGTCCGGGACGGTCGGAAACACCATATATTTT.

This clonotype was counted between two and nine times. V and J are TRBV19 and TRBJ2-1, with 8 bases identical to TRBD1. V was pared by 8 bases and J by 8 bases, with 14 bases of the junction left unmatched. The CDR3 is made up of 15 amino acids. Germline CDR1 LNHDA, CDR2 SQIVND (reference sequence). As DNA, the CDR3 is TGTGCCAGTTCAGGGGGCGGGACTCACGGCGATGAGCAGTTCTTC. Its protein is CASSGGGTHGDEQFF.

At least ten counts were recorded for this clonotype. The CDR3 loop reads CASSEVGGSYEQYF. The CDR3 region has the DNA TGTGCCAGCAGTGAAGTAGGCGGATCCTACGAGCAGTACTTC. The V gene is TRBV6-1, the J gene TRBJ2-7; no clear D. V lost 1 base and J lost 1, with 8 bases in between. CDR1 and CDR2 (germline): MNHNS, SASEGT. CDR3 length equals 14 residues.

This clonotype is medium-sized by share. The rearrangement joins TRBV18 to TRBJ1-1; 7 nucleotides match TRBD1. Germline V gene sequence: CDR1 KGHSH, CDR2 LQKENI. The CDR3 runs 15 residues. V gave up 8 bases and J gave up 0 bases; unmatched junction bases: 9. The CDR3 coding sequence is TGTGCCAGCGCCCGGGACAGCAGCATGAACACTGAAGCTTTCTTT. This gives the protein CASARDSSMNTEAFF.

V gene TRBV30 combines with J gene TRBJ2-1; 13 nucleotides align to TRBD2. V lost 2 bases and J lost 4; bases outside the gene matches: 2. Germline CDR1 and CDR2: GTSNPN and SVGIG (reference sequence). The CDR3 covers 15 residues. Here the CDR3 DNA reads TGTGCCTGGAGTACGGGACTAGCGGGATACAATGAGCAGTTCTTC. Translating it yields CAWSTGLAGYNEQFF.

This clonotype was counted between two and nine times. The rearrangement joins TRBV6-1 to TRBJ2-7; 10 bases align to TRBD2. The V and J ends lost 11 bases and 6 bases, in that order; junction bases with no gene match: 13. The germline V gene encodes CDR1 MNHNS and CDR2 SASEGT. CDR3 length: 14 amino acids. CDR3 DNA: TGTGCCGCCCGCTGGAGCGGGGGGGTTTCCGAGCAGTACTTC. The encoded protein is CAARWSGGVSEQYF.

This clonotype counts as medium-sized (0.01 to 0.1%). V is TRBV27 and J is TRBJ1-6, with a tentative D call TRBD1 (5 bases). The germline V and J ends were trimmed by 4 bases and 6 bases, with 10 bases remaining between them. This CDR3 spans 14 amino acids. Germline assignment: CDR1 MNHEY and CDR2 SMNVEV (reference sequence). The CDR3 DNA is TGTGCCAGCAGTTACCGGGACGTTAATTCACCCCTCCACTTT. Translated: CASSYRDVNSPLHF.

This clonotype ranks as medium-sized. The chain combines TRBV19 with TRBJ1-5; no clear D gene. The ends were cut back, 5 bases at V and 4 bases at J, with 15 bases in the middle. This CDR3 comprises 15 residues. Germline V lookup: CDR1 LNHDA, CDR2 SQIVND (reference sequence). The DNA of the CDR3 is TGTGCCAGTAGTCCCCGGGGTCCGTGGAATCAGCCCCAGCATTTT. Translating it yields CASSPRGPWNQPQHF.

The chain is built from TRBV27 and TRBJ2-3, with a tentative D call TRBD1 (5 bases). The CDR3 sequence is 15 residues long. Germline assignment: CDR1 MNHEY and CDR2 SMNVEV (reference sequence). V was trimmed by 4 bases and J by 2 bases, leaving 13 bases between them. CDR3 bases: TGTGCCAGCAGTTCCCTAGGACATCTCACAGATACGCAGTATTTT. This gives the protein CASSSLGHLTDTQYF.

The chain uses TRBV7-9 and TRBJ1-1; D gene uncertain. V lost 11 bases and J 1 base, leaving 8 bases between the germline ends. Germline assignment: CDR1 SEHNR and CDR2 FQNEAQ (reference sequence). The CDR3 spans 11 residues. Here the CDR3 DNA reads TGTGCCCAAACGACGAACACTGAAGCTTTCTTT. This gives the protein CAQTTNTEAFF.

This clonotype is medium-sized by share. The chain is built from TRBV7-9 and TRBJ1-1, with D unclear. Trimming cost V 0 bases and J 1 base, with 9 bases left between them. Per the germline V gene, CDR1 is SEHNR and CDR2 is FQNEAQ (reference sequence). This CDR3 region has 15 residues. CDR3 protein: CASSLALSGNTEAFF. CDR3 nucleotide sequence: TGTGCCAGCAGCTTAGCACTCTCTGGGAACACTGAAGCTTTCTTT.

The chain combines TRBV7-2 with TRBJ2-7; 14 bases line up with TRBD2. Per the germline V gene, CDR1 is SGHTA and CDR2 is FQGNSA. The CDR3 is made up of 16 amino acids. The ends lost 4 bases at V and 4 bases at J; junction bases unmatched: 6. The CDR3 sequence: CASSSGLAGGRYEQYF. CDR3 in DNA: TGTGCCAGCAGCTCTGGACTAGCGGGGGGCCGATACGAGCAGTACTTC.

V is TRBV30 and J is TRBJ2-3, with D perhaps matching TRBD1 (5 bases). Germline values: CDR1 GTSNPN, CDR2 SVGIG (reference sequence). V was clipped by 5 bases and J by 2 bases, with 14 bases between them. The CDR3 is 14 amino acids. DNA of the CDR3: TGTGCCTGGTGCCAGGGCTTGTCCACAGATACGCAGTATTTT. Its protein product is CAWCQGLSTDTQYF.

Within the sample, this clonotype is medium-sized (0.01 to 0.1%). The chain has TRBV6-5 and TRBJ1-2, with TRBD1 identical over 10 bases. Looked up from germline, CDR1 is MNHEY and CDR2 is SVGAGI. The CDR3 loop spans 15 amino acids. V shed 6 bases, J shed 4 bases, and the junction held 8 bases outside the gene matches. The CDR3 DNA sequence: TGTGCCAGCAGAACCGGGACAGGGGTGACCTATGGCTACACCTTC. Translating it yields CASRTGTGVTYGYTF.

A word on this clonotype: Just one base apart from a much larger clone, this may be a read error. Here the CDR3 reads CASSHRLAGNYEQFF. In DNA form, the CDR3 reads TGTGCCAGCAGTCATAGACTAGCGGGGAACTACGAGCAGTTCTTC. The V and J genes are TRBV6-5 and TRBJ2-1, with TRBD2 identical over 11 bases. V was pared by 5 bases and J by 10 bases, with 10 bases of the junction left unmatched. CDR1 is MNHEY and CDR2 is SVGAGI in the germline V gene. This CDR3 has 15 amino acids.

V usage is TRBV29-1 and J usage is TRBJ1-2; TRBD1 is a possible D gene (6 bases). Per the germline V gene, CDR1 is SQVTM and CDR2 is ANQGSEA. Trimming removed 0 bases at V and 4 bases at J, with 15 bases between. The CDR3 loop spans 15 amino acids. Written as DNA, the CDR3 is TGCAGCGTTGAAGAAGGGGGGCGGACCCTCTATGGCTACACCTTC. This gives the protein CSVEEGGRTLYGYTF. Variable domain in full (rest from reference TRBV29-1 and TRBJ1-2): SAVISQKPSRDICQRGTSLTIQCQVDSQVTMMFWYRQQPGQSLTLIATANQGSEATYESGFVIDKFPISRPNLTFSTLTVSNMSPEDSSIYLCSVEEGGRTLYGYTFGSGTRLTVV.

V usage is TRBV5-4 and J usage is TRBJ2-1; tentatively, D is TRBD1 or TRBD2 (5 bases each). This CDR3 has 16 residues. CDR1 is SGHNT, CDR2 YYREEE, per germline (reference sequence). V dropped 7 bases and J dropped 10 bases, with 27 bases sitting between them. CDR3 sequence reads: CASGPRGSSSGGEQFF. The CDR3 region has the DNA TGTGCCAGCGGACCCCGGGGCTCCTCGTCGGGCGGAGAGCAGTTCTTC.

The J gene is TRBJ1-2, the V gene TRBV20-1; D is unclear. Trimming took 2 bases from V and 5 from J, leaving 9 bases between them. There are 12 residues in the CDR3. Germline loops: CDR1 DFQATT, CDR2 SNEGSKA (reference sequence). Written as DNA, the CDR3 is TGCAGTGCTAGAAATACGGAGTATGGCTACACCTTC. It is translated as CSARNTEYGYTF.

This clonotype is labeled as medium-sized. The rearrangement links TRBV18 to TRBJ2-3; 11 bases agree with TRBD2. V shed 5 bases and J 3 bases; nucleotides not matched to a gene: 4. The CDR3 is 15 amino acids. Looked up from germline, CDR1 is KGHSH and CDR2 is LQKENI. CDR3 loop: CASSSRLAGTDTQYF. The CDR3 coding sequence is TGTGCCAGCTCATCCCGACTAGCGGGAACAGATACGCAGTATTTT.

The rearrangement uses TRBV7-2 and TRBJ1-1; 9 bases are a match to TRBD1. The CDR3 is 14 amino acids. Trimming at V came to 5 bases and at J to 4 bases, leaving 5 bases not matched to a gene. CDR1 is SGHTA, CDR2 FQGNSA, per germline. CDR3 loop: CASSPGTGITEAFF. In DNA form, the CDR3 reads TGTGCCAGCAGCCCCGGGACAGGGATCACTGAAGCTTTCTTT.

The chain combines TRBV7-2 with TRBJ2-7, with D maybe TRBD1 (6 bases). Trimming cost V 3 bases and J 2 bases, with 11 bases left between them. The germline V gene encodes CDR1 SGHTA and CDR2 FQGNSA. The CDR3 covers 14 residues. CDR3 sequence reads: CASSFQGSPYEQYF. In DNA form, the CDR3 reads TGTGCCAGCAGCTTTCAGGGGTCCCCCTACGAGCAGTACTTC.

V and J are TRBV19 and TRBJ1-2; 9 bases line up with TRBD1. Germline CDR1 LNHDA, CDR2 SQIVND (reference sequence). V shed 6 bases and J 7 bases; nucleotides not matched to a gene: 9. CDR3 length: 14 amino acids. The DNA for the CDR3 is TGTGCCAGTAGCCCCGTACAGGGGGCAATTGGCTACACCTTC. This sequence encodes CASSPVQGAIGYTF.

This clonotype has more than one count but fewer than ten. The chain couples TRBV15 to TRBJ1-2; D gene uncertain. Germline V CDR1 and CDR2: LNHNV, YYDKDF (reference sequence). V shed 8 bases and J shed 10 bases, with 14 bases lying between them. This CDR3 comprises 11 residues. CDR3 nucleotide sequence: TGTGCCACCGGTTCGACGGGCTTCTACACCTTC. Amino acid sequence: CATGSTGFYTF.